This T cell receptor beta chain was profiled in a study of cytomegalovirus exposure and HLA in healthy donors. Primers for the PCR totalled 60 Vbeta and 13 Jbeta. Clones were sequenced by immunoSEQ multiplex PCR, and TCRdb holds only the in-frame ones, with some missing. Here the sample spans roughly 150,000 clones, over 70% being singletons. Germline lookup yields CDR1 SGHDT and CDR2 YYEEEE. This CDR3 region has 15 residues. V trimming: 4 bases; J trimming: 3 bases; junction bases outside the gene matches: 4. This chain links TRBV5-6 with TRBJ2-7; 13 nucleotides match TRBD2. The source material was PBMCs. This sequence originates from a man aged 25-45 years in good health and CMV-seropositive. The CDR3 nucleotides read TGTGCCAGCAGCCCTGGGACTAGCGGGATCTACGAGCAGTACTTC. Residues: CASSPGTSGIYEQYF.